Shown below are 27 T cell receptor beta chains from a single sample sequenced in a study of identical twins. TCRdb redid the calling of the 5' RACE reads with MiXCR, one entry per CDR3 protein. The table includes roughly 200,000 distinct CDR3 sequences, more than 15% detected once. The same data also contributed to another study, on T cells expressing NK-cell markers.

Sequencing used CD8+ T cells sorted from blood. These receptors came from a woman aged 18-29 years in good health.

This clonotype turned up a few times. The chain employs TRBV11-2 and TRBJ2-1; TRBD2 matches at 7 bases. The CDR3 runs to 12 residues. Germline V gene data show CDR1 as SGHAT and CDR2 as FQNNGV. V lost 5 bases, J lost 7 bases, and 2 bases stayed unmatched. As DNA, the CDR3 is TGTGCCAGCAGCGGGGAGGGGAATGAGCAGTTCTTC. Translated, it gives CASSGEGNEQFF.

The table lists this clonotype with many counts. This chain uses TRBV7-9 with TRBJ2-3; the D is unclear. Trimming left V 5 bases short and J 5 bases short, with 8 bases between. The CDR3 loop spans 12 amino acids. The V gene's germline CDR1 is SEHNR and CDR2 FQNEAQ (reference sequence). As DNA, the CDR3 is TGTGCCAGCAGCATACCCGGAGATACGCAGTATTTT. Amino acid sequence: CASSIPGDTQYF.

This rearrangement joins TRBV7-9 to TRBJ2-6; 13 bases are a match to TRBD2. From germline, CDR1 is SEHNR and CDR2 FQNEAQ (reference sequence). V lost 8 bases, J lost 4 bases, and 8 bases stayed unmatched. The CDR3 spans 17 residues. The CDR3: CASGPGLAGIGANVLTF. Here the CDR3 DNA reads TGTGCCAGCGGTCCGGGACTAGCGGGGATCGGGGCCAACGTCCTGACTTTC.

V gene TRBV2 combines with J gene TRBJ2-3, with D perhaps given as TRBD1 or TRBD2 (5 bases each). Germline CDR1 is SNHLY and CDR2 is FYNNEI. CDR3 length: 13 amino acids. The CDR3 sequence: CGGRDPSTDTQYF. The CDR3 DNA reads as TGTGGAGGTCGGGACCCTTCCACAGATACGCAGTATTTT.

This clonotype was detected only a few times. The V and J genes are TRBV5-1 and TRBJ2-7; a weak D match, TRBD1 (5 bases). This CDR3 spans 13 amino acids. Deletions cut 8 bases from V and 2 bases from J, with 14 bases between. Germline-derived CDR1 and CDR2 are SGHRS and YFSETQ. The CDR3 here is CASSGISPYEQYF. The CDR3 nucleotides read TGCGCCAGTTCAGGGATTAGCCCCTACGAGCAGTACTTC.

In this sample, this clonotype turned up a few times. The chain recombines TRBV6-1 with TRBJ2-1; TRBD1 agrees at 7 bases. Trimming removed 6 bases from V and 7 bases from J; junction bases left unmatched: 6. There are 13 residues in the CDR3. CDR1 and CDR2 from the germline V gene are MNHNS and SASEGT. CDR3 sequence (DNA): TGTGCCAGCAGGCGACAGGGTATGAATGAGCAGTTCTTC. Protein product: CASRRQGMNEQFF.

V is TRBV20-1 and J is TRBJ2-1; D unclear. The CDR3 contains 14 residues. Germline values: CDR1 DFQATT, CDR2 SNEGSKA (reference sequence). The V end was cut by 3 bases, the J end by 0 bases, with 9 bases between. The CDR3 DNA follows: TGCAGTGCTAGGCAGGATACCTCCTACAATGAGCAGTTCTTC. Its protein product is CSARQDTSYNEQFF.

CDR3 in DNA: TGTGCCAGCAGCTTAGCCCCGCGGAGCTACGAGCAGTACTTC. Translated: CASSLAPRSYEQYF. The chain is built from TRBV7-8 and TRBJ2-7; no clear D gene. The CDR3 spans 14 residues. Germline values: CDR1 SGHVS, CDR2 FQNEAQ. Trimming cost V 0 bases and J 3 bases, with 9 bases left between them. Using reference TRBV7-8 and TRBJ2-7 for the parts outside the CDR3, the full variable domain is GAGVSQSPRYKVAKRGQDVALRCDPISGHVSLFWYQQALGQGPEFLTYFQNEAQLDKSGLPSDRFFAERPEGSVSTLKIQRTQQEDSAVYLCASSLAPRSYEQYFGPGTRLTVT.

This clonotype came up a few times. The V call is TRBV7-9, the J call TRBJ2-4; D is undetermined. Germline V gene sequence: CDR1 SEHNR, CDR2 FQNEAQ (reference sequence). V was pared by 3 bases and J by 3 bases, with 9 bases between. The CDR3 contains 14 residues. The CDR3 bases are TGTGCCAGCAGCTTCGGCACCTACAAAAACATTCAGTACTTC. Its translation: CASSFGTYKNIQYF.

The J gene is TRBJ2-2, the V gene TRBV29-1, with unresolved D. Germline V gene data show CDR1 as SQVTM and CDR2 as ANQGSEA. This CDR3 has 12 residues. The ends were cut back, 4 bases at V and 7 bases at J, with 10 bases in the middle. CDR3 sequence: CSVALVGGELFF. In DNA, the CDR3 is TGCAGCGTTGCCCTGGTAGGCGGGGAGCTGTTTTTT.

The rearrangement joins TRBV6-2 or TRBV6-3 to TRBJ2-3; 13 nucleotides align to TRBD2. Germline V gives CDR1 MNHEY, CDR2 SVGEGT. V shed 6 bases and J 10 bases; nucleotides not matched to a gene: 10. CDR3 size: 15 residues. The CDR3 is CASSRTSGSVESQYF. The CDR3 DNA follows: TGTGCCAGCAGCCGGACTAGCGGGAGCGTTGAGTCGCAGTATTTT.

The rearrangement links TRBV7-9 to TRBJ2-1, with 11 nucleotides matching TRBD1. Germline V lookup: CDR1 SEHNR, CDR2 FQNEAQ (reference sequence). The CDR3 sequence is 13 residues long. V lost 8 bases to trimming and J lost 9 bases; unmatched junction nucleotides: 6. In nucleotides, the CDR3 is TGTGCCAGCGAGGGACAGGGGGTAGGTGAGCAGTTCTTC. This sequence encodes CASEGQGVGEQFF. Combining the CDR3 with reference TRBV7-9 and TRBJ2-1 gives the whole variable domain DTGVSQNPRHKITKRGQNVTFRCDPISEHNRLYWYRQTLGQGPEFLTYFQNEAQLEKSRLLSDRFSAERPKGSFSTLEIQRTEQGDSAMYLCASEGQGVGEQFFGPGTRLTVL.

This clonotype was found a few times. The chain recombines TRBV5-4 with TRBJ2-7, with D uncertain. Trimming left V 1 base short and J 5 bases short, with 16 bases between. Germline CDR1 reads SGHNT; CDR2 reads YYREEE (reference sequence). This CDR3 has 15 amino acids. The CDR3 loop is CASSLSSSLAHEQYF. The CDR3 DNA follows: TGTGCCAGCAGCTTGTCGTCGAGCTTGGCCCACGAGCAGTACTTC.

This clonotype has a handful of counts. The chain recombines TRBV20-1 with TRBJ1-2; a possible D gene is TRBD1 (5 bases). V lost 6 bases to trimming and J lost 7 bases, with 18 bases between them. Germline CDR1 is DFQATT and CDR2 is SNEGSKA (reference sequence). The CDR3 length is 13 residues. This CDR3 is CSAGTTHLGGYTF. As DNA, the CDR3 is TGCAGTGCCGGGACGACGCATTTGGGTGGCTACACCTTC.

This sequence joins TRBV6-2 or TRBV6-3 and TRBJ2-5; 7 positions match TRBD1. Looked up from germline, CDR1 is MNHEY and CDR2 is SVGEGT. This CDR3 is 14 amino acids long. Unmatched junction bases numbered 9, after V lost 6 bases and J lost 5 bases. The CDR3 loop is CASSPADRRETQYF. CDR3 in DNA: TGTGCCAGCAGCCCTGCGGACAGGAGGGAGACCCAGTACTTC.

The chain employs TRBV12-3 or TRBV12-4 and TRBJ2-1, with 9 nucleotides matching TRBD1. This CDR3 spans 16 amino acids. J lost 2 bases, V lost 5 bases, and 7 bases had no gene match. The chain's CDR3 is CASSHWTGVTYNEQFF. Here the CDR3 DNA reads TGTGCCAGCAGTCATTGGACAGGGGTGACCTACAATGAGCAGTTCTTC.

This clonotype has only a few counts. This sequence joins TRBV7-9 and TRBJ1-1; D not resolved. CDR3 length: 11 residues. CDR1 is SEHNR, CDR2 FQNEAQ, per germline (reference sequence). The V end was cut by 3 bases, the J end by 8 bases, with 7 bases between. The CDR3 DNA is TGTGCCAGCAGCTTCACCGGGGAAGCTTTCTTT. Residues: CASSFTGEAFF. Combining the CDR3 with reference TRBV7-9 and TRBJ1-1 gives the whole variable domain DTGVSQNPRHKITKRGQNVTFRCDPISEHNRLYWYRQTLGQGPEFLTYFQNEAQLEKSRLLSDRFSAERPKGSFSTLEIQRTEQGDSAMYLCASSFTGEAFFGQGTRLTVV.

This clonotype was seen more than once but under ten times. The chain is built from TRBV5-6 and TRBJ1-2, with D perhaps TRBD1 (5 bases). Trimming stripped 3 bases from V and 5 bases from J, with 14 bases between. CDR1 is SGHDT, CDR2 YYEEEE, per germline. The CDR3 runs to 14 residues. The CDR3: CASSSGTDVYGYTF. DNA of the CDR3: TGTGCCAGCAGCTCCGGGACGGACGTGTATGGCTACACCTTC.

The chain has TRBV4-1 and TRBJ2-4, with 7 positions matching TRBD2. CDR3 size: 18 residues. The ends lost 0 bases at V and 2 bases at J; junction bases unmatched: 10. Germline assignment: CDR1 MGHRA and CDR2 YSYEKL. CDR3 loop: CASSQDLRGSWSKNIQYF. DNA of the CDR3: TGCGCCAGCAGCCAAGATCTGCGGGGGAGTTGGTCCAAAAACATTCAGTACTTC.

The rearrangement joins TRBV9 to TRBJ2-5; 12 positions match TRBD2. Germline CDR1 reads SGDLS; CDR2 reads YYNGEE. This CDR3 is 16 amino acids long. The junction had 8 bases not matched to a gene; V was cut back by 3 bases and J by 5 bases. CDR3 region: CASSASGLAGPETQYF. In nucleotides, the CDR3 is TGTGCCAGCAGCGCCTCAGGACTAGCGGGACCGGAGACCCAGTACTTC.

This clonotype was recorded a few times. The V gene is TRBV3-1, the J gene TRBJ2-7; tentative D call: TRBD2 (5 bases). V dropped 5 bases and J dropped 2 bases, with 7 bases sitting between them. CDR1 and CDR2 from the germline V gene are LGHDT and YNNKEL (reference sequence). The CDR3 runs 12 residues. The CDR3 spells CASSEGTYEQYF. CDR3 nucleotides: TGTGCCAGCAGCGAGGGAACCTACGAGCAGTACTTC.

V gene TRBV29-1 combines with J gene TRBJ2-4; maybe TRBD2 (6 bases). V was cut by 3 bases and J by 4 bases, with 7 bases left in between. From germline, CDR1 is SQVTM and CDR2 ANQGSEA. The CDR3 totals 12 residues. The DNA for the CDR3 is TGCAGCGTTGAGGGGGGAAAAAACATTCAGTACTTC. Residues: CSVEGGKNIQYF.

This CDR3 is CAISDLLNTEAFF. CDR3 nucleotides: TGTGCCATCAGTGATCTTCTGAACACTGAAGCTTTCTTT. This chain joins TRBV10-3 and TRBJ1-1, with no clear D. V gave up 3 bases and J gave up 0 bases, with 5 bases separating them. CDR3 length equals 13 residues. Germline V gene lookup returns CDR1 ENHRY and CDR2 SYGVKD.

The chain uses TRBV19 and TRBJ1-2; D gene ambiguous. This CDR3 contains 11 residues. The germline gives CDR1 LNHDA, CDR2 SQIVND (reference sequence). Trimming took 10 bases from V and 7 from J, leaving 13 bases between them. CDR3 DNA sequence: TGTGCCACGATGACCGTCCGTGGCTACACCTTC. Residues: CATMTVRGYTF.

The CDR3: CSGIRDRTFEQYF. The CDR3, as DNA: TGCAGCGGTATCCGGGACAGGACGTTCGAGCAGTACTTC. This chain joins TRBV29-1 and TRBJ2-7, with TRBD1 identical over 8 bases. V lost 7 bases to trimming and J lost 6 bases; unmatched junction nucleotides: 11. Germline V gives CDR1 SQVTM, CDR2 ANQGSEA. CDR3 length equals 13 residues.

This chain joins TRBV27 and TRBJ2-1, with a weak D call TRBD1 (5 bases). V was cut by 3 bases and J by 4 bases, with 13 bases left in between. Per germline, CDR1 MNHEY and CDR2 SMNVEV (reference sequence). This CDR3 has 15 amino acids. CDR3 in DNA: TGTGCCAGCAGTTTGGGGCGGAACCCTTACAATGAGCAGTTCTTC. Translation: CASSLGRNPYNEQFF.

This rearrangement joins TRBV11-2 to TRBJ2-7, with TRBD2 as a possible D gene (6 bases). This CDR3 region has 15 residues. V was cut by 3 bases and J by 0 bases, with 12 bases left in between. The V gene's germline CDR1 is SGHAT and CDR2 FQNNGV. CDR3 amino acids: CASSFGSGSSYEQYF. Here the CDR3 DNA reads TGTGCCAGCAGCTTCGGTAGCGGAAGCTCCTACGAGCAGTACTTC.